The 9 T cell receptor beta chains below come from one sample, sequenced in a study of CXCR3-negative and CXCR3-positive naive CD8 T cells. These receptors lack a known antigen. Findings and caveats of the study: TRB CDR3 hydrophobicity was greater in CXCR3-positive naive cells than in CXCR3-negative naive cells.

Libraries of TRB cDNA were made by 5' RACE and carried UMIs. TCRdb re-called the 5' RACE reads and catalogs CDR3 proteins one per entry, DNA excluded. Reported are about 130,000 distinct CDR3 sequences; the ten largest clones contain approximately 0.4%. Specimen: naive CXCR3+ CD8+ T cells from blood. Subset reported: CD45RO-CCR7+CD27+CD95- naive CD8+ T cells expressing CXCR3 (TNR3+). The receptors were sampled from a human donor in good health. Some clones in this sample may be carry-over from other donors' samples.

The rearrangement links TRBV10-3 to TRBJ2-5. This CDR3 is built from 14 residues. Per the germline V gene, CDR1 is ENHRY and CDR2 is SYGVKD. CDR3 in amino acids: CAISEPTMVETQYF.

The chain has TRBV12-3 or TRBV12-4 and TRBJ2-7; no DNA is available, so the TRBD1 call from TCRdb remains unchecked. The CDR3 is 13 amino acids. This chain's CDR3 is CASSHDRTYEQYF.

The chain employs TRBV25-1 and TRBJ2-4; TCRdb indicates TRBD1, and absent DNA this call remains unverified. CDR1 and CDR2 (germline): MGHDK, SYGVNS. This CDR3 region has 16 residues. The CDR3 is CASSAGHVGTKNIQYF.

The V gene is TRBV4-3, the J gene TRBJ2-3; the D call from TCRdb, TRBD1, cannot be confirmed without DNA. This CDR3 spans 19 amino acids. Germline V CDR1 and CDR2: LGHNA, YSLEER. CDR3 sequence: CASSQDPYTGPLPRDTQYF.

CDR3 protein: CASSKAGRPMGLGEESSYEQYF. This chain uses TRBV21-1 with TRBJ2-7; as DNA is missing, the TRBD1 call by TCRdb cannot be tested. TRBV21-1 has pseudogene status. The CDR3 has 22 residues.

This chain joins TRBV14 and TRBJ2-2; as DNA is missing, the TRBD2 call by TCRdb cannot be tested. The germline gives CDR1 SGHDN, CDR2 FVKESK. The CDR3 runs to 16 residues. The CDR3 loop reads CASSQVQGPRPGELFF. The entire variable domain, with the rest obtained from reference TRBV14 and TRBJ2-2, is as follows: EAGVTQFPSHSVIEKGQTVTLRCDPISGHDNLYWYRRVMGKEIKFLLHFVKESKQDESGMPNNRFLAERTGGTYSTLKVQPAELEDSGVYFCASSQVQGPRPGELFFGEGSRLTVL.

The chain couples TRBV6-6 to TRBJ1-1; TCRdb proposes TRBD1, but this gene call is untestable without DNA. The CDR3 has 15 residues. CDR1 is MNHNY, CDR2 SVGAGI, per germline (reference sequence). The CDR3 loop reads CASSPDRATNTEAFF.

This chain links TRBV13 with TRBJ2-5; without DNA, the TCRdb call of TRBD1 cannot be checked. Per the germline V gene, CDR1 is PRHDT and CDR2 is FYEKMQ (reference sequence). The length of the CDR3 is 16 residues. The CDR3 sequence is CASSPIRGMDQETQYF.

The chain employs TRBV6-2 or TRBV6-3 and TRBJ2-7; TCRdb returns TRBD1, unconfirmable since there is no DNA. Germline CDR1 is MNHEY and CDR2 is SVGEGT. The CDR3 runs to 14 residues. The CDR3 loop reads CASRSRTGPYEQYF.